The clone carrying this T cell receptor beta chain was observed at least ten times. No antigen is known for it. The sample originates from a study of T cells in Graves' hyperthyroidism and ophthalmopathy. Stability of Graves' hyperthyroidism was defined as absent ophthalmopathy progression within 18 months. Germline V lookup: CDR1 LGHDT, CDR2 YNNKEL (reference sequence). Trimming left V 5 bases short and J 5 bases short, with 16 bases between. The CDR3 totals 14 residues. Study-level points and caveats: Ophthalmopathy, as predicted by the model, came a median about seven months after the prediction.

Amplification yielded TCR beta CDR3 regions, with RNA transcripts as the source. Researchers ran a first-round RT-PCR on the TCR CDR3 using the HTBI primer set. TCRdb re-derived calls from the multiplex PCR reads in MiXCR, one entry per CDR3 protein. The sample lists 350,000 to 400,000 distinct CDR3 sequences; 14% to 15% were seen once. The chain couples TRBV3-1 to TRBJ2-7; D is unresolved. This sequence was found in a woman aged 25 to 39 with Graves' hyperthyroidism. Sequencing used blood. This chain's CDR3 is CASSFTWAEDEQYF. Written as DNA, the CDR3 is TGTGCCAGCAGCTTCACTTGGGCCGAAGACGAGCAGTACTTC.